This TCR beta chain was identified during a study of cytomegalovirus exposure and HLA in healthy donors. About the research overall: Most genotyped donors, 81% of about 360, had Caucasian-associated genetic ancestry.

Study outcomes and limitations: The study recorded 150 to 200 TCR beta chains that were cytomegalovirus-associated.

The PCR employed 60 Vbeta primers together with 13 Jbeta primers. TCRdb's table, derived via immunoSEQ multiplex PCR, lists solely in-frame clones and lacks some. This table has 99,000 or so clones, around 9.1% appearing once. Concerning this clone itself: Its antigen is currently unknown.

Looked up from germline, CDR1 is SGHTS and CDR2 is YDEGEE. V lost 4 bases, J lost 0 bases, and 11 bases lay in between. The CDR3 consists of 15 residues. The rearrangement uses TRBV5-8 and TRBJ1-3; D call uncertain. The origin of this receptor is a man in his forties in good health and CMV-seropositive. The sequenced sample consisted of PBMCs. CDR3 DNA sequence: TGTGCCAGCAGCGCCGGTGTGAGCTCTGGAAACACCATATATTTT. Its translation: CASSAGVSSGNTIYF.